A selection of T cell receptor beta chains follows, all from one sample in a study of Tregs in tolerant kidney transplant recipients. The table came from immunoSEQ multiplex PCR; TCRdb's copy has only in-frame clones and leaves some out. The top ten hold under 2% of the sample, which has approximately 90,000 clones, 80% to 95% seen once. This sample comprised CD4+ T cells from blood (PBMCs), obtained 12 months after the transplant. The origin of the receptors is a human patient who received a combined kidney and bone marrow transplant. Some of these T cells may belong to the graft donor. Both conserved end residues are part of each CDR3. The order of the fields is CDR3 DNA, CDR3 protein, V gene, clone size, J gene, D gene. D genes are given only for firm matches. Rows give clone size only sometimes, using once, few, many, or a class for an expanded clone.

TGTGCCAGCAGCGGGAACCCGACAGGGTCCAATGAGCAGTTCTTC	CASSGNPTGSNEQFF	TRBV9	.	TRBJ2-1	TRBD1
TGTGCCAGCAGTTTATTGTTCCCGACAGCAATAGGTGGCTACACCTTC	CASSLLFPTAIGGYTF	TRBV27	.	TRBJ1-2	.
TGTGCCAGCAGCGCCAGACTAGCGGGGGCCATCTACGAGCAGTACTTC	CASSARLAGAIYEQYF	TRBV7-6	.	TRBJ2-7	TRBD2
TGTGCCAGCAGCTTGGGGACTAGCGGGGGTAGCACAGATACGCAGTATTTT	CASSLGTSGGSTDTQYF	TRBV7-2	once	TRBJ2-3	TRBD2
TGTGCCAGCAGCTTGAGGGCGTTCAATCAGCCCCAGCATTTT	CASSLRAFNQPQHF	TRBV7-2	.	TRBJ1-5	.
TGCAGTGCTAGAGTCGGCAATGAGCAGTTCTTC	CSARVGNEQFF	TRBV20-1	.	TRBJ2-1	.
TGTGCCAGCAGGCGCGAGACAGGGGGCGGCGAAAAACTGTTTTTT	CASRRETGGGEKLFF	TRBV5-8	.	TRBJ1-4	TRBD1
TGTGCCAGCAGTTCTAGAACCGGGACTAGCGGATACAATGAGCAGTTCTTC	CASSSRTGTSGYNEQFF	TRBV27	.	TRBJ2-1	TRBD2
TGCGCCAGCAGCCAAGATAGTACGAACACCGGGGAGCTGTTTTTT	CASSQDSTNTGELFF	TRBV4-1	.	TRBJ2-2	.
TGTGCCAGCAGCCGCGGACAGGGGGCGCGCGAGCAGTACTTC	CASSRGQGAREQYF	TRBV7-2	.	TRBJ2-7	TRBD1
TGTGCCAGCAGCCCACAGGGGGATGGCTACACCTTC	CASSPQGDGYTF	TRBV7-2	.	TRBJ1-2	TRBD1
TGTGCCAGCAGCCGCCCTCAGGGGTCGAATGAAGCTTTCTTT	CASSRPQGSNEAFF	TRBV6-5	.	TRBJ1-1	.
TGTGCCAGCAGCTTAGCCCGGGGTGAAAAACTGTTTTTT	CASSLARGEKLFF	TRBV7-2	.	TRBJ1-4	.
TGTGCCAGCACCGACAGGGGGGCGCCGGTAGATACGCAGTATTTT	CASTDRGAPVDTQYF	TRBV6-6	.	TRBJ2-3	TRBD1
TGTGCCAGTAGTCCTGACAGGGATCTGTGGACTGAAGCTTTCTTT	CASSPDRDLWTEAFF	TRBV19	once	TRBJ1-1	TRBD1
TGTGCCAGCAGTTTACTTGCGGGGGCGATCTCTGGGGCCAACGTCCTGACTTTC	CASSLLAGAISGANVLTF	TRBV27	.	TRBJ2-6	.
TGTGCCAGCAGCTCGGGACTAGCTGAGACCCAGTACTTC	CASSSGLAETQYF	TRBV11-2	.	TRBJ2-5	TRBD2
TGTGCCAGCACCAGAGTCAGCGGGAGCTCCTACAATGAGCAGTTCTTC	CASTRVSGSSYNEQFF	TRBV2	.	TRBJ2-1	TRBD2
TGTGCCAGCAGCCAGGGACTAGCGGGAGATACGCAGTATTTT	CASSQGLAGDTQYF	TRBV4-2	.	TRBJ2-3	TRBD2
TGCAGCGTTGAGGCGGGACAGATGTCCTACACCTTC	CSVEAGQMSYTF	TRBV29-1	.	TRBJ1-2	TRBD1
TGTGCCAGCAGGATGGGGGACAGGGTTTCTGAAAAACTGTTTTTT	CASRMGDRVSEKLFF	TRBV27	.	TRBJ1-4	TRBD1
TGTGCCAGCAGCTTAGTCGGGGACAATGAGCAGTTCTTC	CASSLVGDNEQFF	TRBV7-2	.	TRBJ2-1	.
TGTGCCAGCAGCTTAAAGCGGGAGAGCTATGCCTACAATGAGCAGTTCTTC	CASSLKRESYAYNEQFF	TRBV11-3	once	TRBJ2-1	TRBD2
TGTGCCAGCAGTCCTCTAGCGGGAGAAGCCTACGAGCAGTACTTC	CASSPLAGEAYEQYF	TRBV6-1	.	TRBJ2-7	TRBD2
TGTGCCAGCAGTTTACGGATAGGACAGACGAGGACCGGGGAGCTGTTTTTT	CASSLRIGQTRTGELFF	TRBV27	.	TRBJ2-2	.
TGTGCCAGCTCACCGAGGCCAAGCTCCTATAATTCACCCCTCCACTTT	CASSPRPSSYNSPLHF	TRBV18	.	TRBJ1-6	.
TGTGCCAGCGGGAGGGGAGGAGAGACCCAGTACTTC	CASGRGGETQYF	TRBV6-1	.	TRBJ2-5	TRBD2
TGTGCCAGCACCAGGGACAGGGCTCCTGGCTACACCTTC	CASTRDRAPGYTF	TRBV6-1	once	TRBJ1-2	TRBD1
TGTGCCAGCAGCACCGGGGGGGCGGGGTTGGATACGCAGTATTTT	CASSTGGAGLDTQYF	TRBV7-8	.	TRBJ2-3	TRBD2
TGTGCCAGCAGCCCCGACGGGGGTGCTAGCACAGATACGCAGTATTTT	CASSPDGGASTDTQYF	TRBV11-2	.	TRBJ2-3	.
TGTGCCAGCAGCTCCCGACAGGGGGCCTTGAATGAAAAACTGTTTTTT	CASSSRQGALNEKLFF	TRBV7-3	.	TRBJ1-4	TRBD1